The clone carrying this T cell receptor (beta chain) was observed a handful of times. The target antigen is unknown. The junction shows a germline mismatch at one end, possibly a read error. The data were taken from a study of CD8+CD57+ T cells in acquired aplastic anemia. Study-level points and caveats: Patients and controls were not found to differ significantly in CD8+ Simpson's diversity.

This CDR3 has 15 amino acids. The germline gives CDR1 SNHLY, CDR2 FYNNEI. Both TCR beta VDJ combination and CDR3 sequence profiling were carried out. Genomic DNA was the template for this profiling. MiXCR, run by TCRdb on the reads, gives a single entry per CDR3 protein. This sample has about 120,000 distinct CDR3 sequences, with 55% to 70% found just once. An expansion of CD8+CD57+ cells by flow cytometry had been shown in patients chosen for sequencing. Each of the patients presented with severe acquired aplastic anemia. V is TRBV2 and J is TRBJ2-5; 11 bases line up with TRBD2. The sample comprised sorted CD4+, CD8+, or CD8+CD57+ T cells (not recorded which) from PBMCs. The TCR originated in a human donor with aplastic anemia. CDR3 bases: TGCGCCAGCAGCTTCGGTAGCGGGGGGGCAGAGACCCAGTACTTC. Protein: CASSFGSGGAETQYF.